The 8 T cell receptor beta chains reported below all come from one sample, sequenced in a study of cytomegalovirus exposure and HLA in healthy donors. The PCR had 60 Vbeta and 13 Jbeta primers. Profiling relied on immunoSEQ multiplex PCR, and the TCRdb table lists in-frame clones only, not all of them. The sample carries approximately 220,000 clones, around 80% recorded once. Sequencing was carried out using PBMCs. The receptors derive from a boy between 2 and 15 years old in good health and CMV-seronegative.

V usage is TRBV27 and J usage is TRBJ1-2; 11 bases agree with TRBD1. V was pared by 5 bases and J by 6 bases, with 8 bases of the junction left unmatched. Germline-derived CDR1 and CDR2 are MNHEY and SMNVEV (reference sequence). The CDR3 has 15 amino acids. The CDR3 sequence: CASSQTGTGGDGYTF. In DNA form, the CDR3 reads TGTGCCAGCAGTCAAACCGGGACAGGGGGTGATGGCTACACCTTC.

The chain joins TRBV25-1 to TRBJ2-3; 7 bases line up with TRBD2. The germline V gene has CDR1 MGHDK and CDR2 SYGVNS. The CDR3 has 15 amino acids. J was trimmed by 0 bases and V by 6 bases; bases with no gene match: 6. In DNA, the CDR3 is TGTGCCAGCAGCCCGGGACTATTTAGCACAGATACGCAGTATTTT. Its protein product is CASSPGLFSTDTQYF.

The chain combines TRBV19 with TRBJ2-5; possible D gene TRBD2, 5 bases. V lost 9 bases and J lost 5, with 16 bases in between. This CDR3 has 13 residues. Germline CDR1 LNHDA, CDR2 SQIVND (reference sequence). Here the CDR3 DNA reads TGTGCCAGCAGTCTGAGAGGGCTTGAGACCCAGTACTTC. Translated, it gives CASSLRGLETQYF.

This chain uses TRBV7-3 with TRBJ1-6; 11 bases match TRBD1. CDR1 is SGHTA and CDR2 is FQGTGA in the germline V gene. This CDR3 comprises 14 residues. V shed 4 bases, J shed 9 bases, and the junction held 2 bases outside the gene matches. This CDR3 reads CASSSGTGGSPLHF. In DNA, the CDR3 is TGTGCCAGCAGCTCCGGGACAGGGGGTTCACCCCTCCACTTT.

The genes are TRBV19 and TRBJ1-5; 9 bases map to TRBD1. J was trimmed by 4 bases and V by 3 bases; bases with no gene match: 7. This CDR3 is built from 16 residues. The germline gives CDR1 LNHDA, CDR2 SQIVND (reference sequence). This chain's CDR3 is CASSIYRGRENQPQHF. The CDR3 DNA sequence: TGTGCCAGTAGTATCTACAGGGGGCGCGAGAATCAGCCCCAGCATTTT. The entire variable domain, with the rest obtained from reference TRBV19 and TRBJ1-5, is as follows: DGGITQSPKYLFRKEGQNVTLSCEQNLNHDAMYWYRQDPGQGLRLIYYSQIVNDFQKGDIAEGYSVSREKKESFPLTVTSAQKNPTAFYLCASSIYRGRENQPQHFGDGTRLSIL.

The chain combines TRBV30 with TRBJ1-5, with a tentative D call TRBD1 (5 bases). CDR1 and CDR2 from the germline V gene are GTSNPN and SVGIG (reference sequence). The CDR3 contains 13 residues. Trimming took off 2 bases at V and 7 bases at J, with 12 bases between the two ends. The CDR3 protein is CAWSLGVEQPQHF. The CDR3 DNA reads TGTGCCTGGAGTTTAGGGGTTGAGCAGCCCCAGCATTTT.

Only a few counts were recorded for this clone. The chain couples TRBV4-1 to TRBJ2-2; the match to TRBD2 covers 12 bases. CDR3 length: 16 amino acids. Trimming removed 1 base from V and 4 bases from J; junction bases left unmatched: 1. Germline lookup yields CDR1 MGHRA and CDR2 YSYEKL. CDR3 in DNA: TGCGCCAGCAGCCAAGGACTAGCGGGGGTCACCGGGGAGCTGTTTTTT. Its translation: CASSQGLAGVTGELFF.

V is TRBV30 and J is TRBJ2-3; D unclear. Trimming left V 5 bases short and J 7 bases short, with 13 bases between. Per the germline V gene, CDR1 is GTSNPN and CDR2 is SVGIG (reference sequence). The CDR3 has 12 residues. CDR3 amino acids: CAWQAEAYTQYF. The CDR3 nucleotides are TGTGCCTGGCAGGCAGAAGCTTATACGCAGTATTTT.